The rows below give T cell receptor beta chains drawn from one sample of a study of cytomegalovirus exposure and HLA in healthy donors. Profiling relied on immunoSEQ multiplex PCR, and the TCRdb table lists in-frame clones only, not all of them. The sample includes about 140,000 clones, 60% to 80% seen only once; the top ten take about an eighth. Sequences were obtained from PBMCs. These receptors all stem from a middle-aged woman in good health and CMV-seronegative. Each CDR3 is given with its conserved first and last residue. D genes are given only for firm matches. Clone sizes are given selectively: once, few, many, or a class where the clone is expanded.

j_gene,d_gene,abundance,v_gene,CDR3nt,CDR3aa
TRBJ2-1,TRBD1,NA,TRBV7-9,TGTGCCAGCAGCCCCTCTGGGACAGCCGCTTACAATGAGCAGTTCTTC,CASSPSGTAAYNEQFF
TRBJ1-1,NA,NA,TRBV29-1,TGCAGCGTTGTACGGGAAAACACTGAAGCTTTCTTT,CSVVRENTEAFF
TRBJ1-3,TRBD1,NA,TRBV9,TGTGCCAGCAGCCGGGACAGCAAACTTGGGAACACCATATATTTT,CASSRDSKLGNTIYF
TRBJ2-7,TRBD2,NA,TRBV6-5,TGTGCCAGCAGCCCTAGCGGGAGGGCCTACGAGCAGTACTTC,CASSPSGRAYEQYF
TRBJ2-4,TRBD1,NA,TRBV6-5,TGTGCCAGCAGGGTACAGGGGGTGGGAAACATTCAGTACTTC,CASRVQGVGNIQYF
TRBJ2-7,TRBD2,once,TRBV28,TGTGCCAGCAGCCCAACCTCCGGGACTAGCTGGAGCTCCTACGAGCAGTACTTC,CASSPTSGTSWSSYEQYF
TRBJ2-7,NA,NA,TRBV25-1,TGTGCCAGCAGTGAACCAGGTAACGAGCAGTACTTC,CASSEPGNEQYF
TRBJ1-4,TRBD1,NA,TRBV6-5,TGTGCCAGCCGACAGGGGGCTTATGAAAAACTGTTTTTT,CASRQGAYEKLFF
TRBJ2-5,NA,few,TRBV5-1,TGCGCCAGCAGCTCTCTGTTCGGAGAGACCCAGTACTTC,CASSSLFGETQYF
TRBJ1-2,NA,NA,TRBV7-2,TGTGCCAGCAGCCCAGGCACAGGGAGGGTCGCTAACTATGGCTACACCTTC,CASSPGTGRVANYGYTF
TRBJ2-3,TRBD2,NA,TRBV9,TGTGCCAGCAGCGAGACTAGCGGGGGGACAGATACGCAGTATTTT,CASSETSGGTDTQYF
TRBJ1-5,TRBD1,NA,TRBV19,TGTGCCAGTAGTATCCACGACAGGGGGAAAAATCAGCCCCAGCATTTT,CASSIHDRGKNQPQHF
TRBJ2-6,TRBD1,NA,TRBV28,TGTGCCAGCCGAAAGACAGGGTTGGGGGCCAACGTCCTGACTTTC,CASRKTGLGANVLTF
TRBJ2-7,TRBD1,NA,TRBV7-2,TGTGCCAGCAGCCTCGACAGGGTAGGGCAGTACTTC,CASSLDRVGQYF
TRBJ2-3,NA,NA,TRBV7-8,TGTGCCAGCAGCTTAGTTCAGGGGTTGAGGACAGATACGCAGTATTTT,CASSLVQGLRTDTQYF
TRBJ2-2,TRBD2,NA,TRBV10-3,TGTGCCACCTCTGGGGGGGGGATCGAGACCGGGGAGCTGTTTTTT,CATSGGGIETGELFF
TRBJ2-7,NA,NA,TRBV29-1,TGCAGCGCCTCCATGGGCGGGACCCCTACCCACGAGCAGTACTTC,CSASMGGTPTHEQYF
TRBJ1-4,NA,NA,TRBV2,TGTGCCAGCAGCCGGGGGACCTTTAATGAAAAACTGTTTTTT,CASSRGTFNEKLFF
TRBJ1-5,NA,NA,TRBV30,TGTGCCCGAAGTTGGGACTCCTACCCAGAGCCCCAGCATTTT,CARSWDSYPEPQHF
TRBJ2-1,TRBD2,once,TRBV19,TGTGCCAGTAGTATAGTAGCAGCGGGAGGGCCAAGGGAGCAGTTCTTC,CASSIVAAGGPREQFF
TRBJ1-3,NA,NA,TRBV19,TGTGCCAGTCAATATAGCTCTGGAAACACCATATATTTT,CASQYSSGNTIYF
TRBJ2-6,NA,NA,TRBV6-1,TGTGCCAGCAGTGAAGATCGAGTCGCTGGGGCCAACGGCCTGACTTTC,CASSEDRVAGANGLTF
TRBJ2-1,NA,NA,TRBV11-2,TGTGCCAGCAGCTTTTGGCGGGAGCAGTTCTTC,CASSFWREQFF
TRBJ2-1,TRBD2,NA,TRBV6-5,TGTGCCAGCAGTTACTCGAGGGGCGGGGGGCAGGATGAGCAGTTCTTC,CASSYSRGGGQDEQFF
TRBJ2-5,NA,NA,TRBV7-9,TGTGCCAGCAGCCGTCGGGTGGAGACCCAGTACTTC,CASSRRVETQYF
TRBJ1-5,NA,once,TRBV30,TGTGCCTGGAACAGGGACAATCAGCCCCAGCATTTT,CAWNRDNQPQHF
TRBJ2-7,TRBD1,NA,TRBV14,TGTGCCAGCAGCCTGTGGGACAGCCCCTACGAGCAGTACTTC,CASSLWDSPYEQYF
TRBJ2-3,NA,NA,TRBV15,TGTGCCACCAGCAGAGATCTTTTGAGCACAGATACGCAGTATTTT,CATSRDLLSTDTQYF
TRBJ2-1,NA,NA,TRBV7-2,TGTGCCAGCAGCTTAGGGGCTAGCCGGTACAATGAGCAGTTCTTC,CASSLGASRYNEQFF
TRBJ2-7,TRBD2,NA,TRBV7-2,TGTGCCAGCAGCTCCCGACTAGCTGAAAGGTCCTACGAGCAGTACTTC,CASSSRLAERSYEQYF
TRBJ2-7,TRBD1,NA,TRBV6-6,TGTGCCAGCAGTGGCACCCTCCCGGGACAGACCTACGAGCAGTACTTC,CASSGTLPGQTYEQYF
TRBJ1-5,NA,once,TRBV19,TGTGCCAGTGGACTGAGTGTCCCTGGTCAGCCCCAGCATTTT,CASGLSVPGQPQHF
TRBJ2-3,NA,NA,TRBV5-1,TGCGCCAGCAGCTTGCGGGGTGGAGAGGGAGATACGCAGTATTTT,CASSLRGGEGDTQYF
TRBJ1-2,TRBD1,NA,TRBV15,TGTGCCACCAGCCCCCGGACAGGGAACTATGGCTACACCTTC,CATSPRTGNYGYTF
TRBJ1-2,NA,NA,TRBV28,TGTGCCAGCAGTTCAGGGAACTATGGCTACACCTTC,CASSSGNYGYTF
TRBJ2-5,NA,NA,TRBV9,TGTGCCAGCAGCGTTGCGGGGCAGGAGACCCAGTACTTC,CASSVAGQETQYF
TRBJ2-7,NA,few,TRBV2,TGTGCCAGCAACCCTCAGGGGTCTGTATACGAGCAGTACTTC,CASNPQGSVYEQYF
TRBJ2-4,NA,NA,TRBV11-3,TGTGCCAGCAGCTCCGGACTGGGGAACATTCAGTACTTC,CASSSGLGNIQYF
TRBJ1-2,NA,NA,TRBV9,TGTGCCAGCAGCGCCCGGACAGAGGGTGGCTACACCTTC,CASSARTEGGYTF
TRBJ2-3,NA,NA,TRBV2,TGTGCCAGTAGAACCGATTCTAGCACAGATACGCAGTATTTT,CASRTDSSTDTQYF
TRBJ1-1,TRBD1,NA,TRBV5-5,TGTGCCAGCAGCGTATACAGGGGTTTTGACACTGAAGCTTTCTTT,CASSVYRGFDTEAFF
TRBJ2-7,TRBD1,NA,TRBV14,TGTGCCAGCCGACAGGGATACGAGCAGTACTTC,CASRQGYEQYF
TRBJ2-3,NA,NA,TRBV11-2,TGTGCCAGCAGCTTAGATCGGACAGATACGCAGTATTTT,CASSLDRTDTQYF
TRBJ2-1,TRBD1,NA,TRBV4-3,TGCGCCAGCAGCCACCGACAGGGGGACTACAATGAGCAGTTCTTC,CASSHRQGDYNEQFF
TRBJ2-2,TRBD2,NA,TRBV5-1,TGCGCCAGCAGCTTGTCTCTCGGGGGGGTTAAGAACACCGGGGAGCTGTTTTTT,CASSLSLGGVKNTGELFF
TRBJ2-5,NA,NA,TRBV28,TGTGCCAGCGGGAGGCGAGGGGAGACCCAGTACTTC,CASGRRGETQYF
TRBJ2-5,NA,NA,TRBV7-6,TGTGCCAGCAGCCTTTCCGTCGAGACCCAGTACTTC,CASSLSVETQYF
TRBJ2-7,TRBD2,few,TRBV6-1,TGTGCCAGCAGCCCGCAGCGGGAGGTGAGCGACGAGCAGTACTTC,CASSPQREVSDEQYF
TRBJ1-5,NA,NA,TRBV11-2,TGTGCCAGCAGCGCCTTGGGGGGGAGCAATCAGCCCCAGCATTTT,CASSALGGSNQPQHF
TRBJ2-4,NA,NA,TRBV4-1,TGCGCCAGCAGCCATCGGGGCGGGGGCGAGAACAGTCAGTACTTC,CASSHRGGGENSQYF
TRBJ2-5,NA,NA,TRBV28,TGTGCCAGCAGCTCAGGCCAAGAGACCCAGTACTTC,CASSSGQETQYF
TRBJ2-4,NA,NA,TRBV4-3,TGCGCCAGCAGCCAATGGCTAGCTAGCAGTCAGTACTTC,CASSQWLASSQYF
TRBJ1-5,NA,once,TRBV28,TGTGCCAGCAGTTTAAACAGGGTTGGTCAGCCCCAGCATTTT,CASSLNRVGQPQHF
TRBJ1-6,NA,once,TRBV7-9,TGTGCCAGCAGCTTAGACAGGAATTCACCCCTCCACTTT,CASSLDRNSPLHF
TRBJ2-2,TRBD2,NA,TRBV25-1,TGTGCCAGCACGAGGGAGGGTGACACCGGGGAGCTGTTTTTT,CASTREGDTGELFF